This TCR beta chain was observed in a study of T-cell memory formation after mild COVID-19. Overall study context: Clustering of TCRs was largely donor specific. The study, taken as a whole, reports: The study detected some responding clones in pre-infection memory, suggesting cross-reactive memory joined. Clones that contracted from day 15 to 85 were balanced CD4/CD8, while later expanders leaned CD4+.

This clonotype was seen a handful of times. Its target is not known. V was trimmed by 3 bases and J by 3 bases, leaving 15 bases between them. This CDR3 is built from 15 residues. Germline V lookup: CDR1 MRHNA, CDR2 SNTAGT. Barcoded TCR alpha and TCR beta cDNA libraries with UMIs came from 5'RACE using constant-segment primers. Via MiXCR, TCRdb re-called the 5' RACE reads, giving one row per CDR3 protein. The sample lists fewer than 200,000 distinct CDR3 sequences; 20% to 25% were seen once. This sequence was found in an adult woman who had mild COVID-19 (a few samples of this study predate the infection). Cell type and time point are not known. The rearrangement joins TRBV6-4 to TRBJ2-7; D could derive from TRBD1 or TRBD2 (5 bases each). The material sequenced was PBMCs or a T cell subset sorted from them (not recorded which). The CDR3 spells CASSEPGQGIYEQYF. Here the CDR3 DNA reads TGTGCCAGCAGTGAACCGGGGCAGGGCATCTACGAGCAGTACTTC.